This T cell receptor (beta chain) was retrieved from a study of cytomegalovirus exposure and HLA in healthy donors. The overall study: About 80 million unique TCRs, all from HLA-typed donors, were included in an early release of the data.

Notes on this clone: Its antigen is still unknown.

Notes on the study in general: Rare sequences made up most TCRs, while some public TCRs were found in many donors. Follow-up analysis seemed to connect common viral pathogens with several of the most significant clusters identified. Upon later analysis, TCR association rates were observed to vary by HLA locus, being highest for DRB1 and lowest for HLA-C.

Use of 60 Vbeta and 13 Jbeta primers characterized the PCR. Profiled with immunoSEQ multiplex PCR; TCRdb holds only in-frame clones, not every one. The sample consists of under 200,000 clones, 60% to 85% of them appearing once. The clonotype comes from a woman aged 40 to 49 in good health and CMV-seropositive. The material sequenced was PBMCs.

CDR3 protein: CASSERGGNDEQFF. The DNA for the CDR3 is TGTGCCAGCAGTGAACGCGGGGGGAACGATGAGCAGTTCTTC. This chain links TRBV25-1 with TRBJ2-1; 8 positions match TRBD2. The CDR3 contains 14 residues. With V trimmed by 2 bases and J by 8 bases, 5 bases remained unmatched. The germline V gene has CDR1 MGHDK and CDR2 SYGVNS. The whole variable domain, remainder taken from reference TRBV25-1 and TRBJ2-1, is EADIYQTPRYLVIGTGKKITLECSQTMGHDKMYWYQQDPGMELHLIHYSYGVNSTEKGDLSSESTVSRIRTEHFPLTLESARPSHTSQYLCASSERGGNDEQFFGPGTRLTVL.